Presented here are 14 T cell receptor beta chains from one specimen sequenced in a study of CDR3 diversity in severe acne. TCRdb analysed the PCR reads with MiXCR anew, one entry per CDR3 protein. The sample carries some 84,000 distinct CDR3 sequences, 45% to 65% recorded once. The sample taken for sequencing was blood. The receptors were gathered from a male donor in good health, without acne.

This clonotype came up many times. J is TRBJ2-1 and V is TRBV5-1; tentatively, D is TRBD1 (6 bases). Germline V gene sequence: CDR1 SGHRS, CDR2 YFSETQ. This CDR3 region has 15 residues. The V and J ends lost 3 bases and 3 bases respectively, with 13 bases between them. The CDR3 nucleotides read TGCGCCAGCAGCTCCCCCGGGACATACTACAATGAGCAGTTCTTC. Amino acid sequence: CASSSPGTYYNEQFF.

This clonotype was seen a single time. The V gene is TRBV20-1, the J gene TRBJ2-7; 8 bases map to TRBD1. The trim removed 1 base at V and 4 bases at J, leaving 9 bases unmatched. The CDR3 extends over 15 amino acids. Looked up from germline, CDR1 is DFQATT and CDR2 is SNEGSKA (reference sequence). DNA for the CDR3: TGCAGTGCTAGAGGACCCCCGAGGACAGGGTACGAGCAGTACTTC. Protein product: CSARGPPRTGYEQYF.

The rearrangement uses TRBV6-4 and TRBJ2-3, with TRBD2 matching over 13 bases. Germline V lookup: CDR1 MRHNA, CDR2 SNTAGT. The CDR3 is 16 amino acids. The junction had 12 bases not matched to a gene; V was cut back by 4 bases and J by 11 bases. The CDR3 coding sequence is TGTGCCAGCAGTGTGACTAGCGGGGGGTCCTACAATGAGCAGTATTTT. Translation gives CASSVTSGGSYNEQYF.

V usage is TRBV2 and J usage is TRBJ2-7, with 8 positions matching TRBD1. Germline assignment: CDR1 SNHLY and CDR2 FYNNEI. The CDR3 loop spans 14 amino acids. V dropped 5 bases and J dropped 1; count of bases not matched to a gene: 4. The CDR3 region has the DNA TGTGCCAGCAGTCCGGACAGGGCATCCTACGAGCAGTACTTC. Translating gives CASSPDRASYEQYF. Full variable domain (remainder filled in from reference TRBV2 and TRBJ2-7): EPEVTQTPSHQVTQMGQEVILRCVPISNHLYFYWYRQILGQKVEFLVSFYNNEISEKSEIFDDQFSVERPDGSNFTLKIRSTKLEDSAMYFCASSPDRASYEQYFGPGTRLTVT.

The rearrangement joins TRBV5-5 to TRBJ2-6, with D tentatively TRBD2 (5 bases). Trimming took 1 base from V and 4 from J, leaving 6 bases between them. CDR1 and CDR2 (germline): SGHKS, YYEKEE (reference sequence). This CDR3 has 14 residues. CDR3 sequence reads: CASSLSGGANVLTF. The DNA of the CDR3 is TGTGCCAGCAGCTTGTCGGGGGGGGCCAACGTCCTGACTTTC.

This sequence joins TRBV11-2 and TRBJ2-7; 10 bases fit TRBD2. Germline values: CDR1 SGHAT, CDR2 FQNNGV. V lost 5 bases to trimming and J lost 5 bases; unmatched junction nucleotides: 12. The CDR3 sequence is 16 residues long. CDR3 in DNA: TGTGCCAGCAGCCTGCAGGGCGTCGGGACTAGCGACGAGCAGTACTTC. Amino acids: CASSLQGVGTSDEQYF.

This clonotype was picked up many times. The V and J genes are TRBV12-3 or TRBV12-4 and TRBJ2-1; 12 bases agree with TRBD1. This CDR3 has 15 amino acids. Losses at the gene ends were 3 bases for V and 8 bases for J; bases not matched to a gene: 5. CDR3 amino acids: CASSLGTGGGDEQFF. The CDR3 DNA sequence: TGTGCCAGCAGTTTGGGGACAGGGGGCGGCGATGAGCAGTTCTTC.

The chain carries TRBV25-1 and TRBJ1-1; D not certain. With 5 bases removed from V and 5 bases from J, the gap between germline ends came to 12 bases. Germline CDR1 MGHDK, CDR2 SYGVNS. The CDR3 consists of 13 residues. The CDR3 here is CASSQDPRTEAFF. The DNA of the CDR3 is TGTGCCAGCAGTCAAGACCCGAGGACTGAAGCTTTCTTT.

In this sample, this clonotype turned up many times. CDR3 sequence reads: CASSYYSGGNTDTQYF. The CDR3 DNA reads TGTGCCAGCAGCTACTACAGCGGGGGGAACACAGATACGCAGTATTTT. This rearrangement joins TRBV7-9 to TRBJ2-3; 9 positions agree with TRBD2. The CDR3 is 16 amino acids. Looked up from germline, CDR1 is SEHNR and CDR2 is FQNEAQ (reference sequence). The J segment lost 2 bases and the V segment lost 4 bases, leaving 7 bases of the junction unmatched.

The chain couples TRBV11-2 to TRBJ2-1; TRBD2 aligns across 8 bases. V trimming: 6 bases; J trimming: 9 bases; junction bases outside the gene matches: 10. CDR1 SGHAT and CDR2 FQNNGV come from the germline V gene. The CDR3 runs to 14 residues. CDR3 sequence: CASRKLRGASEQFF. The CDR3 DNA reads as TGTGCCAGCAGAAAACTGCGGGGGGCGAGTGAGCAGTTCTTC.

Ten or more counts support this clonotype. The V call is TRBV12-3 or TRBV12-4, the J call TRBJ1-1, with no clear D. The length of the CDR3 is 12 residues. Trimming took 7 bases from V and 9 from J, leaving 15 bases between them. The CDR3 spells CASTQDPTQAFF. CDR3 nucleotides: TGTGCCAGCACCCAAGACCCCACCCAAGCTTTCTTT.

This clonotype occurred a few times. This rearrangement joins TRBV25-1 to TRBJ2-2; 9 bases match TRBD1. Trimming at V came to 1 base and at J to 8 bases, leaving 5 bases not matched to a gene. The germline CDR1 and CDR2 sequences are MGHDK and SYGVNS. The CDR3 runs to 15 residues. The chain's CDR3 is CASSEFGQGKGELFF. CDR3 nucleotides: TGTGCCAGCAGTGAATTTGGACAGGGGAAAGGGGAGCTGTTTTTT.

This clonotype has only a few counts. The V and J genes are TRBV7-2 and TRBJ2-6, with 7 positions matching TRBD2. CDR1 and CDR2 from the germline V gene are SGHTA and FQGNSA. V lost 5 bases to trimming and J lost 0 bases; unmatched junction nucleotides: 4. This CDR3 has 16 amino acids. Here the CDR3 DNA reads TGTGCCAGCAGCAAGATAGCGGGCTCTGGGGCCAACGTCCTGACTTTC. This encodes CASSKIAGSGANVLTF.

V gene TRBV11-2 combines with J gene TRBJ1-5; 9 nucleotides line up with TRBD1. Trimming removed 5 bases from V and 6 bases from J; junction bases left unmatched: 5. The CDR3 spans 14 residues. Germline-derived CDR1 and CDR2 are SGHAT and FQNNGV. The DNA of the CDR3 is TGTGCCAGCAGCGGGACAGGGTCTATTCAGCCCCAGCATTTT. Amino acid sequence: CASSGTGSIQPQHF.